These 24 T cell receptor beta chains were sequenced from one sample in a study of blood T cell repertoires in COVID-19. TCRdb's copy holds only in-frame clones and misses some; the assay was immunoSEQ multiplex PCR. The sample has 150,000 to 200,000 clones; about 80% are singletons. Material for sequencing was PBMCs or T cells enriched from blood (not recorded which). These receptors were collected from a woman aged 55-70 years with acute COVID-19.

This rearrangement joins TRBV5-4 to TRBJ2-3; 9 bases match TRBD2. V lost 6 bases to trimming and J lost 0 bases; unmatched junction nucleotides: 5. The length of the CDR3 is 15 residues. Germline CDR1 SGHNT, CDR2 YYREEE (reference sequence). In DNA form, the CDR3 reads TGTGCCAGCAAGAGAGCGGGGGGCAGCACAGATACGCAGTATTTT. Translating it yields CASKRAGGSTDTQYF. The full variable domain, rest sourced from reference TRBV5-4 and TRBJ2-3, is ETGVTQSPTHLIKTRGQQVTLRCSSQSGHNTVSWYQQALGQGPQFIFQYYREEENGRGNFPPRFSGLQFPNYSSELNVNALELDDSALYLCASKRAGGSTDTQYFGPGTRLTVL.

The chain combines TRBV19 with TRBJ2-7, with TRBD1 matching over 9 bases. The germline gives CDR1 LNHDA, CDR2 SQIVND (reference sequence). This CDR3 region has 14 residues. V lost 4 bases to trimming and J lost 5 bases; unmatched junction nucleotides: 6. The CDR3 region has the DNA TGTGCCAGTAGTACTGGGACAGGGATGGACGAGCAGTACTTC. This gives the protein CASSTGTGMDEQYF. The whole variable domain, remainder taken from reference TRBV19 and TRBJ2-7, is DGGITQSPKYLFRKEGQNVTLSCEQNLNHDAMYWYRQDPGQGLRLIYYSQIVNDFQKGDIAEGYSVSREKKESFPLTVTSAQKNPTAFYLCASSTGTGMDEQYFGPGTRLTVT.

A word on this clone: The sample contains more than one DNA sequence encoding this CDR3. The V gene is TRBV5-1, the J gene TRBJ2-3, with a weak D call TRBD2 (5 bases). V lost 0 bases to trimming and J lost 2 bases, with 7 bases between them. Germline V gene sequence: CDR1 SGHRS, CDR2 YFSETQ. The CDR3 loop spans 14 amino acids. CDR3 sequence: CASSLGLATDTQYF. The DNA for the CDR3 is TGCGCCAGCAGCTTGGGGCTAGCCACAGATACGCAGTATTTT.

DNA of the CDR3: TGCGCCAGCAGCCAAAAGGCCAGGGCCCCTTTGAGCAATCAGCCCCAGCATTTT. Translation gives CASSQKARAPLSNQPQHF. The rearrangement uses TRBV4-1 and TRBJ1-5, with D maybe TRBD1 (5 bases). V lost 2 bases and J lost 1, with 18 bases in between. Germline CDR1 is MGHRA and CDR2 is YSYEKL. The length of the CDR3 is 18 residues.

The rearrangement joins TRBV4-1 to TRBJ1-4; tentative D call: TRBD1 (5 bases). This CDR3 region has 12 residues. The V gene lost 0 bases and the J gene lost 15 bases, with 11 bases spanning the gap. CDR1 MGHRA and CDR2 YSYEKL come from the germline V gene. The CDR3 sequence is CASSQDRIRVFF. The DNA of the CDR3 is TGCGCCAGCAGCCAAGATAGGATCAGGGTGTTTTTT.

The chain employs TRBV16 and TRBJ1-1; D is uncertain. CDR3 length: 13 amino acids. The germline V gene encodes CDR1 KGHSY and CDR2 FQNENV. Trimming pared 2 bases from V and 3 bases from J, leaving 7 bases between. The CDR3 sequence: CASSQTTYTEAFF. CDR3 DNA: TGTGCCAGCAGCCAAACCACTTACACTGAAGCTTTCTTT.

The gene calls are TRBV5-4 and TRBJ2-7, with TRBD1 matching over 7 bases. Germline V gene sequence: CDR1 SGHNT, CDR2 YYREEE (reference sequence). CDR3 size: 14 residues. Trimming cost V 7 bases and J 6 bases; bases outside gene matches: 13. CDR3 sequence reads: CASGTDRVLSEQYF. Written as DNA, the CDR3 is TGTGCCAGCGGGACCGACAGGGTGTTATCCGAGCAGTACTTC.

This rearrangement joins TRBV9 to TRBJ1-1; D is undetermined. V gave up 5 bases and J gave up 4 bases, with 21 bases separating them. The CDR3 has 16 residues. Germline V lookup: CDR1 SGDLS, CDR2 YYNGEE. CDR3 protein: CASSPNALLGSTEAFF. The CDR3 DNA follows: TGTGCCAGCAGTCCCAACGCCCTCTTGGGGAGCACTGAAGCTTTCTTT. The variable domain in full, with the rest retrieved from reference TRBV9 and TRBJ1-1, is DSGVTQTPKHLITATGQRVTLRCSPRSGDLSVYWYQQSLDQGLQFLIQYYNGEERAKGNILERFSAQQFPDLHSELNLSSLELGDSALYFCASSPNALLGSTEAFFGQGTRLTVV.

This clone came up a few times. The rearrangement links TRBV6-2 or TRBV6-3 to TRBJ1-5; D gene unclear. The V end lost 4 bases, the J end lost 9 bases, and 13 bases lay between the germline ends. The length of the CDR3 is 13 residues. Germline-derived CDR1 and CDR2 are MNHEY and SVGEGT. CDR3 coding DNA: TGTGCCAGCAGTTTCGGTCACTCCCGGCCCCAGCATTTT. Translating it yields CASSFGHSRPQHF.

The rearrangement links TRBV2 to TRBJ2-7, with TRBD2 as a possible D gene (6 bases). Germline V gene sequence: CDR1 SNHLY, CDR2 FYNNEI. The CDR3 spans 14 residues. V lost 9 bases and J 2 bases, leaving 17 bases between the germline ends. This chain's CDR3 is CASERAAGPYEQYF. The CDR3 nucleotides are TGTGCCAGTGAAAGGGCGGCGGGACCCTACGAGCAGTACTTC.

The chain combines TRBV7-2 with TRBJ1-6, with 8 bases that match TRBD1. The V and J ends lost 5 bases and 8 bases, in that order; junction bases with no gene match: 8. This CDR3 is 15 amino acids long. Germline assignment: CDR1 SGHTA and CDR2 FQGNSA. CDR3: CASSQSGGTYSPLHF. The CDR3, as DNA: TGTGCCAGCAGCCAATCAGGGGGCACATATTCACCCCTCCACTTT.

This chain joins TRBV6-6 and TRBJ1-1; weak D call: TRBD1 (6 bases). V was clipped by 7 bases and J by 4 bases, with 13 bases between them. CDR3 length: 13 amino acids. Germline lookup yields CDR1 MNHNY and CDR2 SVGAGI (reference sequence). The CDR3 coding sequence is TGTGCCAGCAATACAGGGATGGGCACTGAAGCTTTCTTT. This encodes CASNTGMGTEAFF.

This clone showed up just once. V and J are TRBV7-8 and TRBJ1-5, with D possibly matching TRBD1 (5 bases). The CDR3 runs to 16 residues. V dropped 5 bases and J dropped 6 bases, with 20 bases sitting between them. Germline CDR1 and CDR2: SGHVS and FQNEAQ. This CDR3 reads CASSPPAGVEVQPQHF. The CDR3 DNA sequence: TGTGCCAGCAGCCCTCCCGCGGGGGTTGAGGTTCAGCCCCAGCATTTT.

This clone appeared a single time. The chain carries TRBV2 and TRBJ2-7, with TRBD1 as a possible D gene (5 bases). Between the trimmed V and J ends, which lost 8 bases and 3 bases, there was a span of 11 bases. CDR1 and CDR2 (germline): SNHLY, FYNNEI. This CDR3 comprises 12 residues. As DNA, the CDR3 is TGTGCCAGCGGGGCTCAAGTCTACGAGCAGTACGTC. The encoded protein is CASGAQVYEQYV.

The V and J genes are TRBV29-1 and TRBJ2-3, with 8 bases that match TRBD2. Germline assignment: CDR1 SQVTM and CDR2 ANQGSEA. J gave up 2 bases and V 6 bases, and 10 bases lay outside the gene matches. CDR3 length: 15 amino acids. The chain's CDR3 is CSVRERGGTTDTQYF. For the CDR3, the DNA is TGCAGCGTCCGGGAACGGGGGGGAACCACAGATACGCAGTATTTT.

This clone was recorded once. The CDR3 DNA reads TGTGCCAGCAGTTATGGACAGGGGAGATTCTATGGCTACACCTTC. Translating gives CASSYGQGRFYGYTF. The gene calls are TRBV6-2 or TRBV6-3 and TRBJ1-2; 9 positions agree with TRBD1. The germline CDR1 and CDR2 sequences are MNHEY and SVGEGT. J lost 4 bases, V lost 3 bases, and 6 bases had no gene match. The CDR3 length is 15 residues.

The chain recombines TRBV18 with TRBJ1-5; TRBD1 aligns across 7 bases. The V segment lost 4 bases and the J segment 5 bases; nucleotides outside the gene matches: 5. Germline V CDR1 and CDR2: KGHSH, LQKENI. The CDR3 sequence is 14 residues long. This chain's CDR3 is CASSLRQGDQPQHF. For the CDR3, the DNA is TGTGCCAGCTCACTGAGACAGGGTGATCAGCCCCAGCATTTT.

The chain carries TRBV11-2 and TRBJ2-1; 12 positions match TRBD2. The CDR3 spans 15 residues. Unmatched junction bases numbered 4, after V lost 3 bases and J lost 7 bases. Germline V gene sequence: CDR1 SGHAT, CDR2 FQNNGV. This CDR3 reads CASSFLAGGRNEQFF. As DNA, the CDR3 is TGTGCCAGCAGCTTCCTAGCGGGGGGGCGGAATGAGCAGTTCTTC.

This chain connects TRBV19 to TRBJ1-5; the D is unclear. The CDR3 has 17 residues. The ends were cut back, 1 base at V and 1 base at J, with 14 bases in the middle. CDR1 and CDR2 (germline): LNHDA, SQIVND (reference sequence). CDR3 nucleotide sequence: TGTGCCAGTAGTATAGCTCAGGCCTTCACGAGCAATCAGCCCCAGCATTTT. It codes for CASSIAQAFTSNQPQHF.

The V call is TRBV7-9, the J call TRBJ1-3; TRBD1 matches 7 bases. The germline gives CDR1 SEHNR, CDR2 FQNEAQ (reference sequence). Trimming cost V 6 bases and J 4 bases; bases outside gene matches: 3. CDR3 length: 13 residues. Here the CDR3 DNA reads TGTGCCAGCAGAACAGGGGCCGGAAACACCATATATTTT. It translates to CASRTGAGNTIYF.

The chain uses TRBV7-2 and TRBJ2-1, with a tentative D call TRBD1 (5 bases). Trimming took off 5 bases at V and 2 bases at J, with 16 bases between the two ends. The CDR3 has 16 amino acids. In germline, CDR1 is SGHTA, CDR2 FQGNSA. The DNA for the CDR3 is TGTGCCAGCAGCCCCCAAGGGGATGTGACCTACAATGAGCAGTTCTTC. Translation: CASSPQGDVTYNEQFF.

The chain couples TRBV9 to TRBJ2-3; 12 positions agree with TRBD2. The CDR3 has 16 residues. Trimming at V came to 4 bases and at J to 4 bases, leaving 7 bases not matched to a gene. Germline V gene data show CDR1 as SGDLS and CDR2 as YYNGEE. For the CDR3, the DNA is TGTGCCAGCAGCTCAAGGACTAGCGGGACTTCAGATACGCAGTATTTT. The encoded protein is CASSSRTSGTSDTQYF. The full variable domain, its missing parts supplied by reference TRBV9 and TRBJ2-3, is DSGVTQTPKHLITATGQRVTLRCSPRSGDLSVYWYQQSLDQGLQFLIQYYNGEERAKGNILERFSAQQFPDLHSELNLSSLELGDSALYFCASSSRTSGTSDTQYFGPGTRLTVL.

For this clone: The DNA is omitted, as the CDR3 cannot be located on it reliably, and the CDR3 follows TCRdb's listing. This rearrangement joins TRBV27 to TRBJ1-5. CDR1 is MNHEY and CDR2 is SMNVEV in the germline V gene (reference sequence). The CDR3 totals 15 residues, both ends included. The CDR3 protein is CASSSSRDGNQPQHF.

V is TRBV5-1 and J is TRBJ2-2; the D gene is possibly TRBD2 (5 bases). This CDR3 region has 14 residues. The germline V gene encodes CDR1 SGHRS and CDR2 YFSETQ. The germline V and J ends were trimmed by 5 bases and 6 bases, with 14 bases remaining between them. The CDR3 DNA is TGCGCCAGCAGGGAGGTCGGACCTTCCGGGGAGCTGTTTTTT. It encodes CASREVGPSGELFF.